A selection of T cell receptor beta chains follows, all from one sample in a study of T cell responses to AZD1222 COVID-19 vaccine. Only in-frame clones appear in the TCRdb table, and some are missing; sequencing was by immunoSEQ multiplex PCR. The table has approximately 150,000 clones, under 95% seen once; the top ten hold around 8%. This sample comprised peripheral blood, obtained 28 days after the second dose of the MenACWY control vaccine. The receptors were sampled from an adult who received the MenACWY meningococcal vaccine as a control. Both conserved end residues are trimmed from each CDR3. Fields, in order: J gene, clone size, V gene, CDR3 protein. Expanded clones are given a class, and other clones once, few, many or no size at all.

>TRBJ2-1|-|TRBV11-1
ASSLGGLAGTPEEF
>TRBJ2-1|-|TRBV12-5
ASGLHLAGGKF
>TRBJ2-2|-|TRBV2
ASSGPGAGTGELF
>TRBJ2-5|-|TRBV6-5
ASSYGGLAEETQY
>TRBJ1-1|-|TRBV18
ASSPGVRTEAF
>TRBJ1-2|-|TRBV6-6
ASSQDELGPPSRGYT
>TRBJ2-5|-|TRBV3-1/TRBV3-2
ASSQDDGGRQETQY
>TRBJ2-1|-|TRBV19
ASSISLEQF
>TRBJ2-7|few|TRBV7-2
ASSPGFTGLSYEQY
>TRBJ1-4|-|TRBV28
ASSFQTGGAEKLF
>TRBJ2-2|-|TRBV3-1/TRBV3-2
ASSRLLTGELF
>TRBJ1-1|-|TRBV9
ASSVGLQGAENTEAF
>TRBJ1-2|-|TRBV28
ASTREGQGNYGYT
>TRBJ1-1|-|TRBV6-4
APRCRWGVNTEAF
>TRBJ1-2|-|TRBV10-3
AISESSGDGYGYT
>TRBJ2-2|-|TRBV24-1
ATSAPGTSGTSGRALSGELF
>TRBJ2-5|-|TRBV6-5
ASSYGIDRGAQY
>TRBJ2-1|-|TRBV5-1
ASRSGSSGNEQF
>TRBJ2-5|-|TRBV2
ASRETQY
>TRBJ2-1|-|TRBV3-1/TRBV3-2
ASSLGSSGSDEQF
>TRBJ1-2|once|TRBV29-1
SVEAGPLDYGYT
>TRBJ2-3|-|TRBV19
ASSPGRRSTDTQY
>TRBJ1-6|-|TRBV10-1
ASSEPDRVSSYNSPLH
>TRBJ2-3|-|TRBV29-1
SVEGREDTQY
>TRBJ2-7|-|TRBV12-3/TRBV12-4
ASGVLGVHEQY
>TRBJ1-4|-|TRBV6-5
ASGWTGGGGEKLF
>TRBJ2-2|-|TRBV7-2
ASSVRGAPGELF
>TRBJ1-6|-|TRBV28
ASSFSIRKSNSPLH
>TRBJ2-1|few|TRBV19
ASSISGVSYNEQF
>TRBJ2-3|-|TRBV5-6
ASNLGGASTDTQY
>TRBJ2-3|-|TRBV18
ASSPPMGQTQY
>TRBJ1-2|-|TRBV7-9
ASSLRIGANYGYT
>TRBJ2-5|once|TRBV5-4
ASSLHAQETQY
>TRBJ2-5|-|TRBV9
ASSPRRDQETQY
>TRBJ2-7|-|TRBV15
ATRRTSGSVYEQY
>TRBJ2-1|-|TRBV5-4
ASSAGGADFNERQF
>TRBJ2-3|-|TRBV29-1
SVGRDTSTDTQY
>TRBJ2-3|-|TRBV24-1
ATAVGPADTQY